This TCR beta chain was found in a study of memory CD4+ T cells and cytomegalovirus serostatus. As concerns this clone: As yet, its antigen is unknown.

Single viable CD3+CD4+CD8-CD45RO+ cells were sorted as the memory CD4+ T cells. Trimming removed 3 bases from V and 2 bases from J; junction bases left unmatched: 5. This CDR3 contains 15 residues. Germline-derived CDR1 and CDR2 are SGHRS and YFSETQ. The data were produced by immunoSEQ multiplex PCR, yet TCRdb's version contains in-frame clones alone and is incomplete. The sample consists of about 50,000 clones, more than 60% of them appearing once. Overall study results and limits: Suggested: most of the CMV-linked TCR signature lies in CD4+ memory cells.

V and J are TRBV5-1 and TRBJ1-3, with TRBD1 matching 7 bases. The source material was memory CD4+ T cells from blood. This receptor was taken from an adult in good health and CMV-seronegative. The CDR3 loop is CASSSQGITGNTIYF. The CDR3 bases are TGCGCCAGCAGCTCACAGGGGATTACTGGAAACACCATATATTTT.